This TCR beta chain was identified during a study of cytomegalovirus exposure and HLA in healthy donors. Findings and limits, study-wide: Among the CMV-associated chains, a few were confirmed in vitro as specific for CMV antigens. The study labeled 164 TCR beta chains cytomegalovirus-associated.

V dropped 0 bases and J dropped 3 bases, with 12 bases sitting between them. The CDR3 extends over 16 amino acids. The germline gives CDR1 LNHNV, CDR2 YYDKDF (reference sequence). Primers: 60 Vbeta forward and 13 Jbeta reverse. As originally analysed: Unique TCR beta chains numbered roughly 83 million in a later analysis, with roughly 9.9 million shared. Here immunoSEQ multiplex PCR was the method, and the copy in TCRdb shows in-frame clones only, minus some. V and J calls and clone size are copied from that table; D and trimming were computed from the DNA. This sample has about 100,000 clones, with 76% found just once. About this clone itself: Its antigen is still unknown.

Sequencing was done on a sample of PBMCs. This chain links TRBV15 with TRBJ1-5, with a tentative D call TRBD1 (5 bases). This TCR was sampled from a woman in her 50s in good health and CMV-seropositive. This CDR3 reads CATSRDRAGINQPQHF. The CDR3 DNA reads TGTGCCACCAGCAGAGATAGGGCAGGGATCAATCAGCCCCAGCATTTT.